Reported below is one T cell receptor (beta chain). This clone was counted only a few times. Its antigen is still unknown. Qualities for individual bases were not recorded, and no much larger clone is one base off. The data were obtained in a study of sequential checkpoint blockade in melanoma (dated by TCRdb to the late 2010s). For context, the study as a whole: In a 1:1 randomization, patients received either first-line nivolumab then ipilimumab (arm A) or ipilimumab then nivolumab (arm B). Maintenance nivolumab came after both trial sequences.

Between the V and J ends, shortened by 4 bases and 3 bases respectively, the junction contains 16 bases. The germline V gene supplies CDR1 LGHNA and CDR2 YSLEER. CDR3 length: 15 amino acids, cysteine to phenylalanine. The sequence is cut down to CDR3 DNA, 45 bases in frame from base 1. The treatment or condition label on this specimen signifies: randomized to nivolumab then ipilimumab (arm A) or the reverse (arm B). Prior DNA-damaging chemotherapy had not been received by any trial patient. Thawed PBMCs were sorted on a FACS Aria II flow cytometer to isolate live CD3+CD8+ cells negative for CD19 and CD56. Samples came from patients with melanoma in CheckMate 064, a randomized, open-label phase II trial of sequential checkpoint blockade. Leukapheresis was used to collect peripheral blood mononuclear cells, which were then purified with Ficoll-Paque and frozen in human serum with about 10% DMSO. Right after sorting, the blood CD3+CD8+ cells were verified to be >95% pure, and DNA extraction followed.

What the authors observed across the whole study: The model for predicting response that combines TCR metrics with mutation burden needs to be validated in larger, independent patient cohorts.

TCRbeta CDR3 regions were immunosequenced from genomic DNA with the immunoSEQ Assay. Genomic DNA was amplified by bias-controlled multiplex PCR before high-throughput sequencing. The paper's processing steps were these. To quantify the absolute abundance of each unique TCRbeta CDR3 region, the sequences were collapsed and filtered. Clonality was defined as 1 minus Pielou's evenness and was calculated using productive rearrangements only. A previously published method was used to identify clones whose frequencies were significantly greater in on-treatment samples than in baseline samples. TCRdb provides this immuneACCESS table in a form limited to in-frame rearrangements. Some clones are lacking; in checked studies, under half of them reflect an unresolved V gene, and why the rest are absent is not known. That table furnishes V, J and clone size, whereas the DNA furnished D and trimming. The sample has roughly 11,000 clones on record, approximately 80% of them singletons. Jointly, the top ten make up 51% of the sample.

The sequence came from a human donor with melanoma. Sequencing used CD8+ T cells sorted from blood (inferred from file names), obtained from a patient given nivolumab and ipilimumab in sequence. The chain employs TRBV4-3 and TRBJ2-7; the D gene is possibly TRBD2, with 6 bases matching. The nucleotide sequence is TGCGCCAGCAGCCGGGAGCACCTGGAGGGCTACGAGCAGTACTTC. Translated, this is CASSREHLEGYEQYF.